The rows below give T cell receptor beta chains drawn from one sample of a study of STAT5B mutations in CD4+ large granular lymphocyte leukemia. Assay used: immunoSEQ multiplex PCR; TCRdb lists only in-frame clones, some missing. This sample has roughly 34,000 clones, with just over 75% found just once. Sequenced: CD4+ T cells from blood buffy coats. All receptors come from a human donor in good health. Each CDR3 is given with its conserved first and last residue. D genes are given only for firm matches. Clone sizes are given selectively: once, few, many, or a class where the clone is expanded.

cdr3_length: 15; d_call: .; v_call: TRBV18; j_call: TRBJ1-5; clone_size: once; cdr3_aa: CASSPSGSRNQPQHF; cdr3_nt: TGTGCCAGCTCACCATCCGGGAGCCGCAATCAGCCCCAGCATTTT
cdr3_length: 13; d_call: .; v_call: TRBV18; j_call: TRBJ1-2; clone_size: .; cdr3_aa: CASSLPDSYGYTF; cdr3_nt: TGTGCCAGCTCACTACCGGACAGCTATGGCTACACCTTC
cdr3_length: 20; d_call: TRBD2; v_call: TRBV10-2; j_call: TRBJ2-4; clone_size: .; cdr3_aa: CASSERGSGERGSSKNIQYF; cdr3_nt: TGCGCCAGCAGTGAGAGAGGCTCGGGGGAGCGGGGGTCCTCTAAAAACATTCAGTACTTC
cdr3_length: 15; d_call: .; v_call: TRBV12-5; j_call: TRBJ2-2; clone_size: .; cdr3_aa: CASGLGPPNTGELFF; cdr3_nt: TGTGCTAGTGGTTTAGGGCCCCCGAACACCGGGGAGCTGTTTTTT
cdr3_length: 17; d_call: TRBD1; v_call: TRBV5-1; j_call: TRBJ2-1; clone_size: .; cdr3_aa: CASSFTGGSGGSEGQFF; cdr3_nt: TGCGCCAGCAGCTTCACAGGGGGAAGTGGCGGGTCCGAAGGGCAGTTCTTC
cdr3_length: 15; d_call: .; v_call: TRBV5-4; j_call: TRBJ2-2; clone_size: .; cdr3_aa: CASSLRGGNTGELFF; cdr3_nt: TGTGCCAGCAGCTTGAGGGGGGGGAACACCGGGGAGCTGTTTTTT
cdr3_length: 17; d_call: TRBD1; v_call: TRBV2; j_call: TRBJ1-2; clone_size: .; cdr3_aa: CASSGGKDRTTNYGYTF; cdr3_nt: TGTGCCAGCAGTGGGGGGAAGGACAGGACGACTAACTATGGCTACACCTTC
cdr3_length: 15; d_call: TRBD1; v_call: TRBV7-7; j_call: TRBJ2-5; clone_size: .; cdr3_aa: CASSAGTAVLETQYF; cdr3_nt: TGTGCCAGCAGCGCAGGGACAGCCGTTTTGGAGACCCAGTACTTC
cdr3_length: 13; d_call: .; v_call: TRBV7-2; j_call: TRBJ1-1; clone_size: .; cdr3_aa: CASSLEADTEAFF; cdr3_nt: TGTGCCAGCAGCTTAGAGGCTGACACTGAAGCTTTCTTT
cdr3_length: 14; d_call: .; v_call: TRBV4-1; j_call: TRBJ1-2; clone_size: .; cdr3_aa: CASSNTGRFYGYTF; cdr3_nt: TGCGCCAGCAGCAACACAGGACGGTTCTATGGCTACACCTTC
cdr3_length: 15; d_call: TRBD2; v_call: TRBV5-5; j_call: TRBJ2-3; clone_size: .; cdr3_aa: CASSLGASGTSTQYF; cdr3_nt: TGTGCCAGCAGCTTGGGGGCTAGCGGGACGTCTACGCAGTATTTT
cdr3_length: 18; d_call: .; v_call: TRBV5-6; j_call: TRBJ1-3; clone_size: .; cdr3_aa: CASSLTFFTGYSGNTIYF; cdr3_nt: TGTGCCAGCAGCTTGACTTTTTTTACAGGGTACTCTGGAAACACCATATATTTT
cdr3_length: 16; d_call: .; v_call: TRBV18; j_call: TRBJ2-7; clone_size: .; cdr3_aa: CASSNKPQGRINEQYF; cdr3_nt: TGTGCCAGCTCAAATAAGCCCCAGGGGAGAATCAACGAGCAGTACTTC
cdr3_length: 12; d_call: .; v_call: TRBV28; j_call: TRBJ1-2; clone_size: .; cdr3_aa: CALLEQSYGYTF; cdr3_nt: TGTGCCCTCCTTGAACAAAGCTATGGCTACACCTTC
cdr3_length: 15; d_call: TRBD2; v_call: TRBV5-4; j_call: TRBJ2-1; clone_size: .; cdr3_aa: CASSLTSGRGHEQFF; cdr3_nt: TGTGCCAGCAGCTTGACTAGCGGGAGGGGCCATGAGCAGTTCTTC
cdr3_length: 16; d_call: TRBD2; v_call: TRBV18; j_call: TRBJ2-3; clone_size: .; cdr3_aa: CASSQGLAGNTDTQYF; cdr3_nt: TGTGCCAGCTCACAGGGACTAGCGGGAAACACAGATACGCAGTATTTT
cdr3_length: 16; d_call: .; v_call: TRBV4-2; j_call: TRBJ2-2; clone_size: .; cdr3_aa: CASSQAVGELTGELFF; cdr3_nt: TGTGCCAGCAGCCAGGCGGTGGGGGAGCTCACCGGGGAGCTGTTTTTT
cdr3_length: 16; d_call: .; v_call: TRBV5-1; j_call: TRBJ2-1; clone_size: .; cdr3_aa: CASSLVLTLGDNEQFF; cdr3_nt: TGCGCCAGCAGCTTGGTGTTAACACTTGGGGACAATGAGCAGTTCTTC
cdr3_length: 13; d_call: TRBD1; v_call: TRBV27; j_call: TRBJ1-5; clone_size: .; cdr3_aa: CASSRDRNQPQHF; cdr3_nt: TGTGCCAGCAGCCGGGACAGGAATCAGCCCCAGCATTTT
cdr3_length: 16; d_call: .; v_call: TRBV21-1; j_call: TRBJ2-7; clone_size: .; cdr3_aa: CASSKALRDSTYEQYF; cdr3_nt: TGTGCCAGCAGCAAAGCGCTCCGGGACAGCACCTACGAGCAGTACTTC
cdr3_length: 14; d_call: .; v_call: TRBV18; j_call: TRBJ2-3; clone_size: .; cdr3_aa: CASSQAALLGTQYF; cdr3_nt: TGTGCCAGCTCCCAGGCCGCCCTTTTGGGTACGCAGTATTTT
cdr3_length: 11; d_call: .; v_call: TRBV10-3; j_call: TRBJ1-1; clone_size: .; cdr3_aa: CAISDETEAFF; cdr3_nt: TGTGCCATCAGTGACGAGACTGAAGCTTTCTTT
cdr3_length: 16; d_call: TRBD1; v_call: TRBV29-1; j_call: TRBJ2-3; clone_size: .; cdr3_aa: CSVEDPGQGSTDTQYF; cdr3_nt: TGCAGCGTTGAAGACCCGGGACAGGGGAGCACAGATACGCAGTATTTT
cdr3_length: 16; d_call: TRBD1; v_call: TRBV18; j_call: TRBJ2-1; clone_size: .; cdr3_aa: CASSPSRGLEGNEQFF; cdr3_nt: TGTGCCAGCTCACCAAGCAGGGGGCTGGAGGGCAATGAGCAGTTCTTC
cdr3_length: 15; d_call: .; v_call: TRBV5-4; j_call: TRBJ1-4; clone_size: .; cdr3_aa: CASSWDRATNEKLFF; cdr3_nt: TGTGCCAGCAGCTGGGACCGAGCAACTAATGAAAAACTGTTTTTT
cdr3_length: 14; d_call: .; v_call: TRBV5-1; j_call: TRBJ1-3; clone_size: once; cdr3_aa: CASSLEGNGNTIYF; cdr3_nt: TGCGCCAGCAGCTTGGAGGGGAATGGAAACACCATATATTTT
cdr3_length: 15; d_call: .; v_call: TRBV10-3; j_call: TRBJ1-6; clone_size: .; cdr3_aa: CAISLRDTSDSPLHF; cdr3_nt: TGTGCCATCAGTCTCCGGGACACTTCAGATTCACCCCTCCACTTT
cdr3_length: 14; d_call: .; v_call: TRBV6-1; j_call: TRBJ1-1; clone_size: .; cdr3_aa: CASAHGRSGAEAFF; cdr3_nt: TGTGCCAGCGCCCACGGCCGGTCTGGGGCTGAAGCTTTCTTT
cdr3_length: 15; d_call: .; v_call: TRBV25-1; j_call: TRBJ2-1; clone_size: .; cdr3_aa: CASSVRGATKHEQFF; cdr3_nt: TGTGCCAGCAGTGTTCGGGGGGCAACTAAACATGAGCAGTTCTTC
cdr3_length: 16; d_call: TRBD2; v_call: TRBV19; j_call: TRBJ2-1; clone_size: .; cdr3_aa: CASSTLLAGARREQFF; cdr3_nt: TGTGCCAGTAGTACTTTACTAGCGGGAGCAAGACGCGAGCAGTTCTTC
cdr3_length: 18; d_call: .; v_call: TRBV4-3; j_call: TRBJ1-5; clone_size: once; cdr3_aa: CASSQAISPAYSNQPQHF; cdr3_nt: TGCGCCAGCAGCCAAGCAATATCACCAGCGTATAGCAATCAGCCCCAGCATTTT
cdr3_length: 15; d_call: .; v_call: TRBV19; j_call: TRBJ2-2; clone_size: few; cdr3_aa: CASRIRPSNTGELFF; cdr3_nt: TGTGCCAGTAGGATTCGACCGTCGAACACCGGGGAGCTGTTTTTT
cdr3_length: 15; d_call: TRBD1; v_call: TRBV19; j_call: TRBJ1-2; clone_size: .; cdr3_aa: CASSIMATGMNGYTF; cdr3_nt: TGTGCCAGTAGTATAATGGCGACAGGGATGAATGGCTACACCTTC
cdr3_length: 14; d_call: TRBD1; v_call: TRBV5-4; j_call: TRBJ1-2; clone_size: .; cdr3_aa: CASSTGTGAYGYTF; cdr3_nt: TGTGCCAGCAGTACCGGGACAGGGGCCTATGGCTACACCTTC
cdr3_length: 13; d_call: TRBD2; v_call: TRBV7-2; j_call: TRBJ2-5; clone_size: once; cdr3_aa: CASNGRGGETQYF; cdr3_nt: TGTGCCAGCAACGGCCGCGGGGGGGAGACCCAGTACTTC
cdr3_length: 15; d_call: TRBD2; v_call: TRBV5-4; j_call: TRBJ2-7; clone_size: .; cdr3_aa: CASSSGGGLSYEQYF; cdr3_nt: TGTGCCAGCAGCTCGGGGGGAGGGCTCTCCTACGAGCAGTACTTC
cdr3_length: 15; d_call: .; v_call: TRBV7-2; j_call: TRBJ2-7; clone_size: .; cdr3_aa: CASSYDRSTLYEQYF; cdr3_nt: TGTGCCAGCAGCTACGACAGATCGACCCTCTACGAGCAGTACTTC
cdr3_length: 15; d_call: TRBD2; v_call: TRBV7-2; j_call: TRBJ2-7; clone_size: .; cdr3_aa: CASSYASGNSYEQYF; cdr3_nt: TGTGCCAGCAGCTACGCTAGCGGGAACTCCTACGAGCAGTACTTC
cdr3_length: 15; d_call: TRBD2; v_call: TRBV4-1; j_call: TRBJ2-3; clone_size: .; cdr3_aa: CASTPSDEAGDTQYF; cdr3_nt: TGCGCCAGCACCCCTTCGGATGAAGCGGGGGATACGCAGTATTTT
cdr3_length: 14; d_call: .; v_call: TRBV7-2; j_call: TRBJ2-3; clone_size: once; cdr3_aa: CASSLDVVLPLGYF; cdr3_nt: TGTGCCAGCAGCTTAGATGTAGTACTACCGTTGGGGTATTTT
cdr3_length: 16; d_call: .; v_call: TRBV12-1; j_call: TRBJ2-7; clone_size: .; cdr3_aa: CASSYTSYRGSGEQYF; cdr3_nt: TGTGCCAGCAGCTATACGTCCTACAGGGGAAGTGGCGAGCAGTACTTC
cdr3_length: 14; d_call: .; v_call: TRBV5-1; j_call: TRBJ2-1; clone_size: .; cdr3_aa: CASQPGAGNNEQFF; cdr3_nt: TGCGCCAGCCAGCCTGGGGCGGGGAACAATGAGCAGTTCTTC
cdr3_length: 11; d_call: .; v_call: TRBV5-1; j_call: TRBJ1-2; clone_size: few; cdr3_aa: CASSAERGYTF; cdr3_nt: TGCGCCAGCAGCGCGGAGAGAGGCTACACCTTC
cdr3_length: 14; d_call: .; v_call: TRBV15; j_call: TRBJ2-5; clone_size: .; cdr3_aa: CATSRVGLRETQYF; cdr3_nt: TGTGCCACCAGCAGAGTGGGACTGCGAGAGACCCAGTACTTC
cdr3_length: 12; d_call: .; v_call: TRBV27; j_call: TRBJ2-1; clone_size: .; cdr3_aa: CASSNRPAQQFF; cdr3_nt: TGTGCCAGCAGTAACAGACCCGCCCAGCAGTTCTTC
cdr3_length: 15; d_call: TRBD2; v_call: TRBV7-9; j_call: TRBJ2-1; clone_size: .; cdr3_aa: CASRSGRLDRNEQFF; cdr3_nt: TGTGCCAGCAGGAGCGGGAGGCTGGATAGGAATGAGCAGTTCTTC
cdr3_length: 15; d_call: .; v_call: TRBV7-9; j_call: TRBJ2-2; clone_size: .; cdr3_aa: CASSFGAGLTGELFF; cdr3_nt: TGTGCCAGCAGCTTTGGGGCAGGACTGACCGGGGAGCTGTTTTTT